These 7 T cell receptor delta chains were all obtained from the same sample, sequenced in a study of γδ T cells in repeated Plasmodium falciparum infection. Vgamma9/Vdelta2+ and Vdelta2-negative gammadelta T cells were flow-sorted from PBMC for bulk sequencing. TCRdb processed the multiplex PCR reads again with the CATT caller. The sample gives around 86,000 delta-chain clones, more than 1.4% of which show up once; 7% to 9.5% is in the top ten. The sequenced sample was gamma-delta T cells from blood. These receptors were obtained from a pool of human donors (malaria-infected and uninfected, not separated).

This clone turned up a few times. TCRdb assigns this DNA the protein of a much larger clone, which departs from its translation at residue 18; this likely reflects a read error, and the protein shown comes from translating the DNA. A V gene of TRDV2 was called, but no J gene was assigned; the table names TRDD3, a call not compared with the DNA. Germline lookup yields CDR1 GEAIGNYY and CDR2 EKD. The CDR3 extends over 19 amino acids. The CDR3 sequence is CACDSFFTRTGGYTDKLTF. DNA of the CDR3: TGTGCCTGTGACTCGTTCTTCACGCGTACTGGGGGCTACACCGATAAACTCACCTTT.

As regards this clone: A far larger clone is just one base off, so this is likely a read error. Other DNA sequences in this sample translate to the same CDR3. TRDV2 is the V gene, and the J gene was not called; the table assigns TRDD3, which was not confirmed against the DNA. Germline V gives CDR1 GEAIGNYY, CDR2 EKD. The CDR3 extends over 21 amino acids. Written as DNA, the CDR3 is TGTGCCTGTGACACCCTCACCTTATCTGTACTGGGGGATAATCGCACCGATAAACTCATTTTT. Translated: CACDTLTLSVLGDNRTDKLIF.

In its sample, this clone ranks as medium-sized. Other nucleotide sequences from this sample produce the same CDR3. The chain recombines TRDV1 with TRDJ1; either TRDD2 or TRDD3 may supply D (5 bases each). The CDR3 is 21 residues long. Trimming pared 0 bases from V and 0 bases from J, leaving 26 bases between. Germline CDR1 and CDR2: TSWWSYY and QGS. CDR3 coding DNA: TGTGCTCTTGGGGAACTGGGCCTCCTCCTTCTTACGGGGAGGTACACCGATAAACTCATCTTT. The encoded protein is CALGELGLLLLTGRYTDKLIF.

About this clone itself: The TCRdb protein comes from a much larger clone and disagrees with this DNA's translation at residue 11, likely due to a read error; the protein given here is derived from the DNA. The rearrangement links TRDV2 to TRDJ3; D possibly corresponds to TRDD3 (5 bases). TCRdb is silent on the J gene; assignment here came from matching the DNA to germline. Per the germline V gene, CDR1 is GEAIGNYY and CDR2 is EKD. The CDR3 sequence is 18 residues long. Trimming took 0 bases from V and 5 from J, leaving 16 bases between them. The DNA of the CDR3 is TGTGCCTGTGACACCGCTGGGAGTTTGTCCCGGGACACCCGACAGATGTTTTTC. Amino acid sequence: CACDTAGSLSRDTRQMFF.

This clone has a handful of counts. A far larger clone lies a single base away; this is likely a read error. The same CDR3 is also encoded by other DNA sequences in this sample. The genes are TRDV3 and TRDJ1, with TRDD3 matching 13 bases. Germline assignment: CDR1 TVYSNPD and CDR2 GDNSRS (reference sequence). Germline trimming cut 0 bases from V and 0 bases from J; bases unmatched to any gene: 10. This CDR3 comprises 18 residues. As DNA, the CDR3 is TGTGCCTTTAGCGTTCATACTGGGGGATACGGGTACACCGATAAACTCATCTTT. Translated, it gives CAFSVHTGGYGYTDKLIF.

Worth noting for this clone: TCRdb pairs this DNA with a much larger clone's protein that differs at residue 16, likely a read error; the protein shown was translated from the DNA. This rearrangement joins TRDV1 to TRDJ1, with TRDD3 matching 13 bases. The J gene was not available in TCRdb and was assigned here by matching the DNA to germline segments. The V gene end was trimmed by 4 bases and the J gene end by 3 bases; junction bases not matched to a gene: 20. The CDR3 extends over 21 amino acids. Germline loops: CDR1 TSWWSYY, CDR2 QGS. CDR3 region: CALGVTPSTGGYAMWADKLIF. The CDR3 DNA is TGTGCTCTTGGGGTTACGCCTTCTACTGGGGGATACGCCATGTGGGCCGATAAACTCATCTTT.

This clone was observed a handful of times. For this DNA, TCRdb reports the protein of a much larger clone, which diverges at residue 12, most likely from a read error; the protein presented here is translated directly from the DNA. The chain has TRDV2 and TRDJ3, with TRDD3 as a possible D gene (5 bases). The J gene comes from matching the DNA to germline here; TCRdb lacks it. The CDR3 covers 17 residues. The germline CDR1 and CDR2 sequences are GEAIGNYY and EKD. CDR3 coding DNA: TGTGCCTGTGACACAGGGGAGAGCTCCTGGGACGCCCGACAGATGTTTTTC. Protein product: CACDTGESSWDARQMFF.